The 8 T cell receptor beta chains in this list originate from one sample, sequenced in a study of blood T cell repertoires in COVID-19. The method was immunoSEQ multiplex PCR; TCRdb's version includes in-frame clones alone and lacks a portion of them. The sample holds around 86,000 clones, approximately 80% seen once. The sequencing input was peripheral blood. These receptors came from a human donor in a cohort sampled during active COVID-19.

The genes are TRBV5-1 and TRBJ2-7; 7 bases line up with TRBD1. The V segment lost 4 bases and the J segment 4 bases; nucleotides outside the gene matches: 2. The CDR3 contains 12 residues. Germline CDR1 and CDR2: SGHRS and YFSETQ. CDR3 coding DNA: TGCGCCAGCAGCGCACAGGGGTACGAGCAGTACTTC. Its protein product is CASSAQGYEQYF.

CDR3 sequence: CASSDHGLPRADTQYF. In DNA form, the CDR3 reads TGTGCCAGCAGCGACCATGGGCTCCCCAGGGCAGATACGCAGTATTTT. This chain connects TRBV3-1 (or the pseudogene TRBV3-2) to TRBJ2-3; perhaps TRBD1 as D (5 bases). CDR1 is LGHDT, CDR2 YNNKEL, per germline (reference sequence). This CDR3 contains 16 residues. Deletions cut 5 bases from V and 4 bases from J, with 19 bases between.

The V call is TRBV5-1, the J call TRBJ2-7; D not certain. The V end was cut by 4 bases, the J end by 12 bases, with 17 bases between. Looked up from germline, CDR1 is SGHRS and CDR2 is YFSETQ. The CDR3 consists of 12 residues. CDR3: CASSNDGAVGYF. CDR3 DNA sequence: TGCGCCAGCAGCAACGACGGTGCGGTGGGGTACTTC.

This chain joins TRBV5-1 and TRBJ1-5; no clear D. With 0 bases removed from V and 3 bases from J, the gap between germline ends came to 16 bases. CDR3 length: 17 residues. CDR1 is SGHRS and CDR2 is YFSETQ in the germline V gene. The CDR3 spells CASSLGFGPHDNQPQHF. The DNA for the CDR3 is TGCGCCAGCAGCTTGGGATTTGGCCCCCATGACAATCAGCCCCAGCATTTT.

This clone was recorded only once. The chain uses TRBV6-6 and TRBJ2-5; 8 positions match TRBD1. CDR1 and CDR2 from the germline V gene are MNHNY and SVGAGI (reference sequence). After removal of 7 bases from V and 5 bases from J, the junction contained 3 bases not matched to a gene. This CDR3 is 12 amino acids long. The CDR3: CASMDRAETQYF. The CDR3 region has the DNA TGTGCCAGCATGGACAGGGCGGAGACCCAGTACTTC.

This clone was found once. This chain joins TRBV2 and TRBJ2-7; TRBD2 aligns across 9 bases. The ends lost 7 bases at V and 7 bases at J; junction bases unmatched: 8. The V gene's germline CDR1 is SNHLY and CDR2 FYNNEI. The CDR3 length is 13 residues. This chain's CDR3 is CASTGLALREQYF. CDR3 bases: TGTGCCAGCACTGGACTAGCGCTGCGGGAGCAGTACTTC. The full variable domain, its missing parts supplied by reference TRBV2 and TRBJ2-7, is EPEVTQTPSHQVTQMGQEVILRCVPISNHLYFYWYRQILGQKVEFLVSFYNNEISEKSEIFDDQFSVERPDGSNFTLKIRSTKLEDSAMYFCASTGLALREQYFGPGTRLTVT.

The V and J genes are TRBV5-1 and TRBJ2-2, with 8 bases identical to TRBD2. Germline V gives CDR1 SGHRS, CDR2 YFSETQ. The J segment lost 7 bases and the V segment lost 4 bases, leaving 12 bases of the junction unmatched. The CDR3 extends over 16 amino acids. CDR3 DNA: TGCGCCAGCAGCCCCGGAACGAGCGGGAGTAGCGGGGAGCTGTTTTTT. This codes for CASSPGTSGSSGELFF.

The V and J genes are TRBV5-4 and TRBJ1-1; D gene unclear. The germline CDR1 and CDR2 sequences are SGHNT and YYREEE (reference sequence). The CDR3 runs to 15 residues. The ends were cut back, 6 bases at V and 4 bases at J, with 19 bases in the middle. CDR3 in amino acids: CASIPRGRGGTEAFF. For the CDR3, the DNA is TGTGCCAGCATCCCTCGGGGTCGGGGAGGCACTGAAGCTTTCTTT.